The present T cell receptor (beta chain) was sequenced within a study of T cell changes during pregnancy in multiple sclerosis. V gave up 2 bases and J gave up 2 bases, with 10 bases separating them. CDR1 and CDR2 from the germline V gene are SEHNR and FQNEAQ (reference sequence). This CDR3 spans 14 amino acids. Sequenced by immunoSEQ multiplex PCR; TCRdb stores in-frame clones only, minus some. The profile shows roughly 45,000 clones, about 90% of them singletons. Specimen: peripheral blood, collected in the second trimester of pregnancy. The chain uses TRBV7-9 and TRBJ2-7; TRBD1 might be the D (5 bases). This TCR was sampled from a female donor in good health, enrolled as a control in a pregnancy study. As DNA, the CDR3 is TGTGCCAGCAGCTTACCAGCAGGGCCCTACGAGCAGTACTTC. It codes for CASSLPAGPYEQYF.